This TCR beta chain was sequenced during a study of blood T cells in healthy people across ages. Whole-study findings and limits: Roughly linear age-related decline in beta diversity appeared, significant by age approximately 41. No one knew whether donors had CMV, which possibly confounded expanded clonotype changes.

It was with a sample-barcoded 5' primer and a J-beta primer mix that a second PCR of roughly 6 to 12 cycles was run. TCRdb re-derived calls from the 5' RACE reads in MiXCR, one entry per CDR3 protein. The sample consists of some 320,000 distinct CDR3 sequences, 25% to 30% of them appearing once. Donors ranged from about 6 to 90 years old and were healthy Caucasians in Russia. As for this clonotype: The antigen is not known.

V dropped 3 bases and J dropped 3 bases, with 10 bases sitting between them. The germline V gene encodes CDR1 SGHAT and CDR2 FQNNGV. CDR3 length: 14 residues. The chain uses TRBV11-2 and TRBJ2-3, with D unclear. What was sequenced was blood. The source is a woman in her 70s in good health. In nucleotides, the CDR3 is TGTGCCAGCAGCTTCGAATTCCGAACAGATACGCAGTATTTT. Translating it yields CASSFEFRTDTQYF. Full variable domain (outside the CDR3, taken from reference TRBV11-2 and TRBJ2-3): EAGVAQSPRYKIIEKRQSVAFWCNPISGHATLYWYQQILGQGPKLLIQFQNNGVVDDSQLPKDRFSAERLKGVDSTLKIQPAKLEDSAVYLCASSFEFRTDTQYFGPGTRLTVL.